A selection of T cell receptor beta chains follows, all from one sample in a study of OX40 agonist ivuxolimab in advanced cancers. Sequencing used immunoSEQ multiplex PCR; TCRdb keeps in-frame clones, though not all of them. The sample holds some 41,000 clones, about 87% seen once. The input for sequencing was CD4+ or CD8+ T cells sorted from blood, taken in a trial of the OX40 agonist ivuxolimab. The receptors shown here come from an adult with an advanced solid tumor such as melanoma, head and neck, liver or kidney cancer. Each CDR3 is given with its conserved first and last residue. The D gene is left open where the match is weak. Clone sizes are given selectively: once, few, many, or a class where the clone is expanded.

J gene	D gene	clone size	V gene	CDR3 protein	CDR3 DNA
TRBJ2-2	TRBD2	.	TRBV10-3	CAISEGGSPGTGELFF	TGTGCCATCAGTGAGGGCGGGAGCCCCGGGACCGGGGAGCTGTTTTTT
TRBJ1-1	.	.	TRBV6-4	CASSKEAFF	TGTGCCAGCAGTAAAGAAGCTTTCTTT
TRBJ2-7	TRBD1	.	TRBV6-1	CASKSGTGKEEQYF	TGTGCCAGCAAATCCGGGACAGGGAAAGAAGAGCAGTACTTC
TRBJ2-3	TRBD1	.	TRBV28	CASSFLGQGSDTQYF	TGTGCCAGCAGTTTTCTGGGACAGGGTTCAGATACGCAGTATTTT
TRBJ2-3	.	.	TRBV5-1	CASSLNFLTDTQYF	TGCGCCAGCAGCTTAAACTTCCTCACAGATACGCAGTATTTT
TRBJ1-5	.	.	TRBV19	CASSSRELGGQPQHF	TGTGCCAGTAGTTCCCGGGAGCTGGGAGGGCAGCCCCAGCATTTT
TRBJ1-4	TRBD1	.	TRBV28	CASSLPGQVGEKLFF	TGTGCCAGCAGTTTACCCGGACAGGTCGGTGAAAAACTGTTTTTT
TRBJ2-1	.	.	TRBV27	CASRWGIMSEQFF	TGTGCCAGCAGATGGGGGATAATGAGTGAGCAGTTCTTC
TRBJ1-2	.	.	TRBV2	CASSEARRGSYTF	TGTGCCAGCAGTGAAGCGCGTCGGGGAAGCTACACCTTC
TRBJ2-3	.	.	TRBV9	CASSVGPHTDTQYF	TGTGCCAGCAGCGTAGGTCCCCACACAGATACGCAGTATTTT
TRBJ2-1	TRBD2	.	TRBV2	CARGPTSADEQFF	TGTGCCAGAGGGCCTACTAGCGCCGATGAGCAGTTCTTC
TRBJ1-5	TRBD1	.	TRBV19	CASTYRAGQDSNQPQHF	TGTGCCAGTACCTATAGGGCCGGACAGGATAGCAATCAGCCCCAGCATTTT
TRBJ1-4	.	.	TRBV28	CASSLMGWNEKLFF	TGTGCCAGCAGTTTGATGGGGTGGAATGAAAAACTGTTTTTT
TRBJ1-2	.	.	TRBV27	CASSPLQGGYTF	TGTGCCAGCAGTCCTCTGCAGGGGGGCTACACCTTC
TRBJ2-1	.	once	TRBV9	CASSATRAQYGEQFF	TGTGCCAGCAGCGCCACCAGGGCCCAGTATGGTGAGCAGTTCTTC
TRBJ2-1	TRBD1	few	TRBV5-1	CASSLGRGRQNEQFF	TGCGCCAGCAGCTTGGGTAGGGGGCGTCAGAATGAGCAGTTCTTC